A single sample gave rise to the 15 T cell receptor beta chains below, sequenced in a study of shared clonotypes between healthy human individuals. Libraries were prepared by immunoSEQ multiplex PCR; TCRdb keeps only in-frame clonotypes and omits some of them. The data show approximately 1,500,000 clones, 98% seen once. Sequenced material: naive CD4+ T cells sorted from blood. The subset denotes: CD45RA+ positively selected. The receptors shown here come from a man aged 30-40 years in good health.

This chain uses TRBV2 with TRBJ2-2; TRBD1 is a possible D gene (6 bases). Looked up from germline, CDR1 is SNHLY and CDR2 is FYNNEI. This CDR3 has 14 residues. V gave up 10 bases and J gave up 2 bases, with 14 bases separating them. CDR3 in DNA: TGTGCCACCACCGGGGACACCAACACCGGGGAGCTGTTTTTT. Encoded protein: CATTGDTNTGELFF.

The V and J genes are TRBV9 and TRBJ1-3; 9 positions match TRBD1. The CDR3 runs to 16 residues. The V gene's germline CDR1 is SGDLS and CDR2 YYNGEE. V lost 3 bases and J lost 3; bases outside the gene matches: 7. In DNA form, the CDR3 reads TGTGCCAGCAGCGAAAGGGGACAGGGTTTTGGAAACACCATATATTTT. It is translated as CASSERGQGFGNTIYF. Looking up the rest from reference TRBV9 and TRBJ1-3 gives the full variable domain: DSGVTQTPKHLITATGQRVTLRCSPRSGDLSVYWYQQSLDQGLQFLIQYYNGEERAKGNILERFSAQQFPDLHSELNLSSLELGDSALYFCASSERGQGFGNTIYFGEGSWLTVV.

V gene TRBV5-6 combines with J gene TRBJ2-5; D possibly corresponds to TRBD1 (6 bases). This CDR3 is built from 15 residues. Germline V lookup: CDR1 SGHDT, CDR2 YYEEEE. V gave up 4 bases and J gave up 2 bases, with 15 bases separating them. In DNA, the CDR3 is TGTGCCAGCAGCCCTGAGGGCGGACAGCAAGAGACCCAGTACTTC. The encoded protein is CASSPEGGQQETQYF. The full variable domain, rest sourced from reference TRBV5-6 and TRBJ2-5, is DAGVTQSPTHLIKTRGQQVTLRCSPKSGHDTVSWYQQALGQGPQFIFQYYEEEERQRGNFPDRFSGHQFPNYSSELNVNALLLGDSALYLCASSPEGGQQETQYFGPGTRLLVL.

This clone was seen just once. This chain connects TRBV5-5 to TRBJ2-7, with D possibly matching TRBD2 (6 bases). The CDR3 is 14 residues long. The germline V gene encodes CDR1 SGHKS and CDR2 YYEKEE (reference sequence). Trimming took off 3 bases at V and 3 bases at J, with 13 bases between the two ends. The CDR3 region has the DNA TGTGCCAGCAGCTCTATAGCGGAGGACTACGAGCAGTACTTC. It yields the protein CASSSIAEDYEQYF.

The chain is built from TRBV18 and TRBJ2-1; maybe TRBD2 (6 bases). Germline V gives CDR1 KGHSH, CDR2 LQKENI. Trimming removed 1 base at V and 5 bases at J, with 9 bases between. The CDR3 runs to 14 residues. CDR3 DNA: TGTGCCAGCTCACCACTCGGGAGTCACAATGAGCAGTTCTTC. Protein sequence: CASSPLGSHNEQFF.

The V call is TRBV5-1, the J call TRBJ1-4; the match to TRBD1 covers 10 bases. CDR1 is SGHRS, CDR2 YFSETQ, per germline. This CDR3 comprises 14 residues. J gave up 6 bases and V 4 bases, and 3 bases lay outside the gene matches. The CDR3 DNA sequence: TGCGCCAGCAGCGTCGGGACAGGGGATGAAAAACTGTTTTTT. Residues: CASSVGTGDEKLFF.

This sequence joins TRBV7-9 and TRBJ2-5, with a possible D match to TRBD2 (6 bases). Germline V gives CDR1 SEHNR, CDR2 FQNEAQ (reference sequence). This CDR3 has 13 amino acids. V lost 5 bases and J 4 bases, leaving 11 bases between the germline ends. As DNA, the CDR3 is TGTGCCAGCAGCCGGGACTTCTTAGAGACCCAGTACTTC. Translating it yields CASSRDFLETQYF.

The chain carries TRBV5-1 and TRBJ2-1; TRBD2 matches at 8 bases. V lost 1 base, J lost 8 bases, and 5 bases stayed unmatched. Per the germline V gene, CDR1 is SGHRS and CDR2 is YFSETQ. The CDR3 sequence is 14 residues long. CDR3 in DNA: TGCGCCAGCAGCTTGAGCGGGAGAGGGGATGAGCAGTTCTTC. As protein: CASSLSGRGDEQFF.

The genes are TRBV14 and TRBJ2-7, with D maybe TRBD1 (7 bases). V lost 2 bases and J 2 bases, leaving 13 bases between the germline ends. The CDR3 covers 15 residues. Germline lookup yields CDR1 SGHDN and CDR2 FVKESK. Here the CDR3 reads CASSQRRGPTYEQYF. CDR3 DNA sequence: TGTGCCAGCAGCCAACGGAGGGGGCCCACCTACGAGCAGTACTTC.

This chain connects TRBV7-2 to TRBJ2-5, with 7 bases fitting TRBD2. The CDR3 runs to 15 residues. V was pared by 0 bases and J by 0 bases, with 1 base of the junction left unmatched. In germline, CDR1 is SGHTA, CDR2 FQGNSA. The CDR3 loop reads CASSLAGGDQETQYF. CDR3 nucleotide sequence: TGTGCCAGCAGCTTAGCTGGGGGGGACCAAGAGACCCAGTACTTC.

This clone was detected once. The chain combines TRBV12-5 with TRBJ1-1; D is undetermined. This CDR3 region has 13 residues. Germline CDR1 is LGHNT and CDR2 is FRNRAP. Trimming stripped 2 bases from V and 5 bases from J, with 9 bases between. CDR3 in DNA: TGTGCTAGTGGTTTGCATCTGGGAACTGAAGCTTTCTTT. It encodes CASGLHLGTEAFF.

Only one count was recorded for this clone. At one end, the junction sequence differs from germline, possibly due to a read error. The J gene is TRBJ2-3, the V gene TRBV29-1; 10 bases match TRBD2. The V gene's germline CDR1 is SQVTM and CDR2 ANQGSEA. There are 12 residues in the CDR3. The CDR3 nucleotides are TGCAGCGTTGTAAAAAGTAGCGGGAGGAACCATTTT. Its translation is CSVVKSSGRNHF.

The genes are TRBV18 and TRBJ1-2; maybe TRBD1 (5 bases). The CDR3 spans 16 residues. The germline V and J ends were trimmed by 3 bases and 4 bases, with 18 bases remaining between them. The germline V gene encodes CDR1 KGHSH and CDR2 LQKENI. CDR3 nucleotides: TGTGCCAGCTCACCCGATCCCCGGGGACGAGGCTATGGCTACACCTTC. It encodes CASSPDPRGRGYGYTF.

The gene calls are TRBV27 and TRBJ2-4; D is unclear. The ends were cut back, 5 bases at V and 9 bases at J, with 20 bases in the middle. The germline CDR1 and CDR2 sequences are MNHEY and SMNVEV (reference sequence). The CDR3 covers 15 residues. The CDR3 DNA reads TGTGCCAGCAGTCCCACCTCCGACTGGAGAGGCATTCAGTACTTC. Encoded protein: CASSPTSDWRGIQYF.

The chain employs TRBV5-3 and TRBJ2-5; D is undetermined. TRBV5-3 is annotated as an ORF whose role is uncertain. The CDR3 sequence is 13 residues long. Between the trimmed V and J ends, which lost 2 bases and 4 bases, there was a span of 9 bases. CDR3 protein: CARSFGVAETQYF. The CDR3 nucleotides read TGTGCCAGAAGCTTTGGGGTAGCAGAGACCCAGTACTTC.